The 11 T cell receptor beta chains reported below all come from one sample, sequenced in a study of blood T cells in healthy people across ages. Using a J-beta primer mix together with a sample-barcoded 5' primer, a second PCR was run for roughly 7 to 11 cycles. One entry per CDR3 protein, called by TCRdb with MiXCR from the 5' RACE reads. The sample records roughly 2 million distinct CDR3 sequences, less than 50% being singletons. The sample comprised blood. The origin of the receptors is a woman between 35 and 50 years old in good health.

The CDR3 nucleotides read TGTGCCAGCAGTGCCGGGACGGGATACCGGAGCTCCTACAATGAGCAGTTCTTC. Translation gives CASSAGTGYRSSYNEQFF. The chain links TRBV6-1 to TRBJ2-1; the D call may be TRBD1 or TRBD2 (5 bases each). The germline V gene has CDR1 MNHNS and CDR2 SASEGT. V lost 4 bases and J 0 bases, leaving 19 bases between the germline ends. CDR3 length: 18 amino acids.

The chain carries TRBV7-8 and TRBJ1-1; 9 positions match TRBD1. J lost 2 bases, V lost 3 bases, and 7 bases had no gene match. CDR1 and CDR2 from the germline V gene are SGHVS and FQNEAQ. CDR3 length equals 16 residues. CDR3 sequence: CASSFPTTGGNTEAFF. The CDR3 DNA reads as TGTGCCAGCAGCTTCCCCACGACAGGGGGAAACACTGAAGCTTTCTTT.

This clonotype appeared a few times. The chain is built from TRBV24-1 and TRBJ2-7; possible D gene TRBD1, 6 bases. CDR1 is KGHDR, CDR2 SFDVKD, per germline. Trimming took 2 bases from V and 3 from J, leaving 13 bases between them. This CDR3 has 15 residues. The CDR3, as DNA: TGTGCCACCAGTGATTGGTCAGGGGATAACTACGAGCAGTACTTC. Amino acids: CATSDWSGDNYEQYF.

The rearrangement joins TRBV9 to TRBJ1-1; 7 nucleotides match TRBD1. The CDR3 is 15 amino acids. The trim removed 0 bases at V and 6 bases at J, leaving 8 bases unmatched. Germline V gives CDR1 SGDLS, CDR2 YYNGEE. The CDR3 region has the DNA TGTGCCAGCAGCGTAGGGGAGGGGGCTTCCCCTGAAGCTTTCTTT. Encoded protein: CASSVGEGASPEAFF.

This clonotype was counted a few times. The rearrangement uses TRBV12-3 or TRBV12-4 and TRBJ2-7, with D hard to call. The CDR3 contains 15 residues. With 1 base removed from V and 0 bases from J, the gap between germline ends came to 10 bases. In nucleotides, the CDR3 is TGTGCCAGCAGTTTAGAGGCAGTAAGCTCCTACGAGCAGTACTTC. It translates to CASSLEAVSSYEQYF.

The table lists this clonotype with a few counts. The gene calls are TRBV6-2 or TRBV6-3 and TRBJ2-3; D may be TRBD1 or TRBD2 (5 bases each). The germline gives CDR1 MNHEY, CDR2 SVGEGT. The CDR3 extends over 16 amino acids. V lost 5 bases to trimming and J lost 2 bases, with 17 bases between them. The CDR3 protein is CASSDLGVGDTDTQYF. The CDR3 DNA reads TGTGCCAGCAGTGACTTGGGGGTTGGAGACACAGATACGCAGTATTTT.

This clonotype was seen only once. The gene calls are TRBV5-1 and TRBJ1-2; 9 bases align to TRBD1. V shed 4 bases, J shed 6 bases, and the junction held 10 bases outside the gene matches. This CDR3 spans 15 amino acids. Per the germline V gene, CDR1 is SGHRS and CDR2 is YFSETQ. CDR3 region: CASSGSTGGLNGYTF. The DNA of the CDR3 is TGCGCCAGCAGCGGATCCACAGGGGGCCTCAATGGCTACACCTTC.

This clonotype was found a few times. The chain links TRBV25-1 to TRBJ2-4, with 7 bases matching TRBD1. The V gene's germline CDR1 is MGHDK and CDR2 SYGVNS. The CDR3 sequence is 13 residues long. V trimming: 4 bases; J trimming: 8 bases; junction bases outside the gene matches: 5. The CDR3 sequence: CASSVTGVYIQYF. Written as DNA, the CDR3 is TGTGCCAGCAGTGTCACAGGGGTTTACATTCAGTACTTC.

The CDR3 region has the DNA TGTGCCAGCAGGAAGCAGGGGGGGAGCAACACTGAAGCTTTCTTT. Its translation: CASRKQGGSNTEAFF. This chain joins TRBV12-3 or TRBV12-4 and TRBJ1-1; 7 positions match TRBD1. The CDR3 extends over 15 amino acids. V lost 6 bases and J lost 2; bases outside the gene matches: 9.

The gene calls are TRBV12-3 or TRBV12-4 and TRBJ2-1; TRBD2 matches at 11 bases. CDR3 length equals 16 residues. V dropped 5 bases and J dropped 6; count of bases not matched to a gene: 9. In DNA, the CDR3 is TGTGCCAGCAGTCAAATAGCGGGGGGGCTCAGCAATGAGCAGTTCTTC. This encodes CASSQIAGGLSNEQFF.

This clonotype was observed a few times. Sequence at one end of the junction differs from germline and may be a read error. The chain has TRBV6-5 and TRBJ2-5; TRBD1 agrees at 9 bases. This CDR3 is built from 17 residues. Germline V lookup: CDR1 MNHEY, CDR2 SVGAGI. CDR3 in amino acids: CASSYSWDRVGQETQYF. CDR3 DNA sequence: TGTGCCAGCAGCTACTCATGGGACAGGGTGGGTCAAGAGACCCAGTACTTC.